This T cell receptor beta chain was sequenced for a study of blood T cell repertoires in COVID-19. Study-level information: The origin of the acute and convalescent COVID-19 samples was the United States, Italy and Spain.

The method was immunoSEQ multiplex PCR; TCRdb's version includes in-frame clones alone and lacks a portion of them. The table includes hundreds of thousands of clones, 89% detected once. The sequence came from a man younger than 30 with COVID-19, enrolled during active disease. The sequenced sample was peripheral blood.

CDR3 DNA: TGTGCCAGCGGGCTGGGCGGGCTAAGCTCCTACGAGCAGTACTTC. Residues: CASGLGGLSSYEQYF. The rearrangement joins TRBV28 to TRBJ2-7; weak D call: TRBD2 (5 bases). With 8 bases removed from V and 0 bases from J, the gap between germline ends came to 17 bases. This CDR3 comprises 15 residues. CDR1 and CDR2 from the germline V gene are MDHEN and SYDVKM.